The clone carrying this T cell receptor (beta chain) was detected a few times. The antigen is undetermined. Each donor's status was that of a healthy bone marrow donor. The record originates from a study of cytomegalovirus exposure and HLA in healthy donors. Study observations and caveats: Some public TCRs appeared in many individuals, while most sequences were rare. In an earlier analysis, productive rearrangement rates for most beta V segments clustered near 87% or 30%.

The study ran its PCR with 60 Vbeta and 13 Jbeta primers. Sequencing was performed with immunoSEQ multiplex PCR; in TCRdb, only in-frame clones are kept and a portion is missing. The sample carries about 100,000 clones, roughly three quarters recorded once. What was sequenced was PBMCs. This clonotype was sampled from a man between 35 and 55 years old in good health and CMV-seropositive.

DNA of the CDR3: TGTGCCAGCAGTGGGGGACTAGCGGGAAACAATGAGCAGTTCTTC. Amino acid sequence: CASSGGLAGNNEQFF. The V call is TRBV6-4, the J call TRBJ2-1, with 13 bases that match TRBD2. The germline CDR1 and CDR2 sequences are MRHNA and SNTAGT. The CDR3 spans 15 residues. V was clipped by 4 bases and J by 5 bases; unmatched bases: 2.